One and the same sample provided the 5 T cell receptor beta chains below, sequenced in a study of blood T cell repertoires in COVID-19. The protocol was immunoSEQ multiplex PCR, while the TCRdb copy is restricted to in-frame clones and leaves out a portion. The sample has 380,000 or so clones, 81% seen once; the top ten hold more than 1%. Sequences were obtained from peripheral blood. The origin of the receptors is a human donor with acute or convalescent COVID-19. The donor label of this sample is uncertain.

The V gene is TRBV6-5, the J gene TRBJ2-3, with D perhaps matching TRBD1 (5 bases). Germline CDR1 reads MNHEY; CDR2 reads SVGAGI. The CDR3 totals 14 residues. The ends were cut back, 4 bases at V and 5 bases at J, with 13 bases in the middle. The CDR3 sequence is CASSFRQQQDTQYF. As DNA, the CDR3 is TGTGCCAGCAGTTTTAGACAGCAACAAGATACGCAGTATTTT.

The chain carries TRBV7-9 and TRBJ2-1, with D possibly matching TRBD2 (6 bases). V lost 5 bases and J 10 bases, leaving 12 bases between the germline ends. CDR3 size: 12 residues. Per the germline V gene, CDR1 is SEHNR and CDR2 is FQNEAQ (reference sequence). The DNA of the CDR3 is TGTGCCAGCAGCCCCCAGGACTACGAGCAGTTCTTC. Translating it yields CASSPQDYEQFF.

The chain combines TRBV4-2 with TRBJ1-4, with D maybe TRBD1 (5 bases). The V gene's germline CDR1 is LGHNA and CDR2 YNFKEQ. The CDR3 consists of 16 residues. Trimming pared 0 bases from V and 0 bases from J, leaving 8 bases between. CDR3 nucleotide sequence: TGTGCCAGCAGCCAAGATACGGGGGCAACTAATGAAAAACTGTTTTTT. Translated, it gives CASSQDTGATNEKLFF.

This chain links TRBV30 with TRBJ1-6; D is possibly TRBD1 (6 bases). The CDR3 runs 15 residues. V was trimmed by 1 base and J by 6 bases, leaving 13 bases between them. Germline V gene sequence: CDR1 GTSNPN, CDR2 SVGIG (reference sequence). The CDR3 here is CAWSGTTGSNSPLHF. The CDR3 DNA reads as TGTGCCTGGAGTGGAACAACAGGGAGTAATTCACCCCTCCACTTT.

This clone was observed a single time. This chain links TRBV6-5 with TRBJ1-3; D is undetermined. The germline gives CDR1 MNHEY, CDR2 SVGAGI. CDR3 length: 14 residues. Trimming cost V 8 bases and J 3 bases, with 14 bases left between them. The CDR3 loop reads CASSAGFRGNTIYF. DNA of the CDR3: TGTGCCAGCTCGGCCGGGTTTCGTGGAAACACCATATATTTT.